The source of this T cell receptor (beta chain) is a study of Graves' ophthalmopathy and Graves' hyperthyroidism. Germline V gene sequence: CDR1 KGHSH, CDR2 LQKENI. The J segment lost 3 bases and the V segment lost 3 bases, leaving 12 bases of the junction unmatched. This CDR3 has 17 amino acids. This clonotype was counted at least ten times. The hyperthyroidism patients, aged 18 to 65, had been newly diagnosed, with under 2 months' duration. Investigators amplified TCR beta CDR3 regions from RNA transcripts. After a first-round RT-PCR with HTBI primers, a second-round multiplex PCR was run. MiXCR was run by TCRdb on the multiplex PCR reads, yielding one entry per CDR3 protein. The table lists approximately 380,000 distinct CDR3 sequences, around 21% of them singletons.

The J gene is TRBJ2-7, the V gene TRBV18; the match to TRBD1 covers 9 bases. This sequence originates from a woman aged 18-35 years with stable Graves' hyperthyroidism. Sequencing was carried out using peripheral blood. The CDR3 spells CASSPRDRVLTVYEQYF. CDR3 coding DNA: TGTGCCAGCTCACCCCGGGACAGGGTCCTCACCGTCTACGAGCAGTACTTC.